The source of this T cell receptor beta chain is a study of regulatory T cells in long-lasting Graves disease. Time point defined: newly diagnosed GD, antithyroid drugs for less than 3 months. Following extraction of RNA from PBMCs, that RNA was used to make the TCR library. Study observations and caveats: Blood alone, not thyroid tissue, was studied. The TCR repertoire of persistent Graves' patients was less diverse than that of newly diagnosed ones.

This clonotype was counted at least ten times. Its antigen is undetermined. Germline CDR1 and CDR2: DFQATT and SNEGSKA (reference sequence). Trimming shortened V by 1 base and J by 13 bases, and 8 bases separated the two germline ends. This CDR3 spans 10 amino acids. Investigators prepared the TCR beta libraries by applying iRepertoire HTBI primers and Arm-PCR of CDR3 regions. MiXCR, run by TCRdb on the multiplex PCR reads, gives a single entry per CDR3 protein. The sample records 400,000 to 500,000 distinct CDR3 sequences, more than 13% being singletons. These data also featured in a second study, about T cells in Graves' hyperthyroidism and ophthalmopathy. That report notes: The TCR CDR3 first-round RT-PCR relied on the HTBI primer set. Ophthalmopathy got predicted by the model a median approximately six months before its onset.

The chain combines TRBV20-1 with TRBJ2-4, with no clear D. The sequenced sample was peripheral blood mononuclear cells (PBMCs), obtained at new diagnosis, from a patient treated with antithyroid drugs. The clonotype originates from a young woman with Graves disease. CDR3 nucleotides: TGCAGTGCTAGAGTGAATAACCAGTACTTC. Its translation is CSARVNNQYF.